A single sample is the source of the 8 T cell receptor beta chains below, sequenced in a study of shared clonotypes between healthy human individuals. Libraries were prepared by immunoSEQ multiplex PCR; TCRdb keeps only in-frame clonotypes and omits some of them. Of around 1.9 million clones listed, 93% are singletons. Terminally differentiated effector memory CD45RA+ cells were left out of the naive CD8 fraction, which was CD45RO-negative and positively selected for CCR7. Sequences were obtained from naive CD8+ T cells from PBMCs. The source of these receptors is a young man in good health. Some clones in this sample may be carry-over from other donors' samples.

The genes are TRBV5-4 and TRBJ1-5; D ambiguous. CDR1 and CDR2 (germline): SGHNT, YYREEE (reference sequence). This CDR3 region has 15 residues. V gave up 0 bases and J gave up 0 bases, with 7 bases separating them. For the CDR3, the DNA is TGTGCCAGCAGCTTGGCCCCGAGTAGCAATCAGCCCCAGCATTTT. It yields the protein CASSLAPSSNQPQHF.

The rearrangement links TRBV7-9 to TRBJ2-1; D might be TRBD2 (6 bases). The CDR3 contains 14 residues. CDR1 SEHNR and CDR2 FQNEAQ come from the germline V gene (reference sequence). Trimming took off 3 bases at V and 7 bases at J, with 13 bases between the two ends. The CDR3 DNA follows: TGTGCCAGCAGCTTGGGTGGGAGGTGGAATGAGCAGTTCTTC. Residues: CASSLGGRWNEQFF.

This chain connects TRBV7-9 to TRBJ2-1; no firm D call. The CDR3 length is 14 residues. V shed 5 bases and J shed 5 bases, with 13 bases lying between them. Germline assignment: CDR1 SEHNR and CDR2 FQNEAQ (reference sequence). CDR3 bases: TGTGCCAGCAGCCCAAGAACCGGACACAATGAGCAGTTCTTC. Residues: CASSPRTGHNEQFF.

The V call is TRBV7-9, the J call TRBJ2-1, with 12 bases aligning to TRBD2. The CDR3 totals 17 residues. Germline V gives CDR1 SEHNR, CDR2 FQNEAQ (reference sequence). Trimming cost V 0 bases and J 3 bases; bases outside gene matches: 3. CDR3 nucleotides: TGTGCCAGCAGCTTAGCGCTAGCGGGAGGGGACTACAATGAGCAGTTCTTC. It specifies CASSLALAGGDYNEQFF.

For the CDR3, the DNA is TGTGCCAGCAGTTTAGTGGAGCGGGTCGAGCAGTACTTC. It is translated as CASSLVERVEQYF. The J gene is TRBJ2-7, the V gene TRBV28; D is possibly TRBD2 (6 bases). The germline CDR1 and CDR2 sequences are MDHEN and SYDVKM. This CDR3 is 13 amino acids long. V lost 2 bases and J 6 bases, leaving 11 bases between the germline ends.

The chain links TRBV19 to TRBJ1-3; D call uncertain. Trimming took 9 bases from V and 0 from J, leaving 6 bases between them. Germline CDR1 is LNHDA and CDR2 is SQIVND (reference sequence). The CDR3 is 12 amino acids. The CDR3 loop is CASTLSGNTIYF. The CDR3 DNA reads TGTGCCAGCACGCTCTCTGGAAACACCATATATTTT. The entire variable domain, with the rest obtained from reference TRBV19 and TRBJ1-3, is as follows: DGGITQSPKYLFRKEGQNVTLSCEQNLNHDAMYWYRQDPGQGLRLIYYSQIVNDFQKGDIAEGYSVSREKKESFPLTVTSAQKNPTAFYLCASTLSGNTIYFGEGSWLTVV.

The chain carries TRBV14 and TRBJ2-2; D might be TRBD2 (5 bases). The CDR3 totals 14 residues. Between the trimmed V and J ends, which lost 4 bases and 7 bases, there was a span of 13 bases. Per the germline V gene, CDR1 is SGHDN and CDR2 is FVKESK. The DNA for the CDR3 is TGTGCCAGCAGCCCACCGCGGGTAGTCGGGGAGCTGTTTTTT. Translating gives CASSPPRVVGELFF.

The V gene is TRBV6-5, the J gene TRBJ2-1; 7 bases align to TRBD2. The germline V gene encodes CDR1 MNHEY and CDR2 SVGAGI. The CDR3 runs 13 residues. With 8 bases clipped from V and 4 bases from J, the junction kept 5 bases outside the gene matches. The CDR3 DNA reads as TGTGCCAGCTCCCGGGAGGTGTACAATGAGCAGTTCTTC. This translates into CASSREVYNEQFF.